This record looks at one TCR beta chain sequence and its context. This clonotype was seen ten or more times. The antigen it recognizes is unknown. No base quality values were provided; no much bigger clone lies one nucleotide off. The germline V end is reduced by 0 bases and the J end by 0 bases; junction bases left unmatched: 3. Reading the germline V gene gives CDR1 SGHTA and CDR2 FQGNSA. The CDR3 sequence holds 16 residues, the cysteine and phenylalanine included. The sequence is cut down to CDR3 DNA, 48 bases in frame from base 1. Moderately to severely active disease, a Clinical Activity Score of at least 3, a NOSPECS grade of at least 4, and a duration under 3 months were present in ophthalmopathy patients. Patients with uncontrolled infections, other autoimmune diseases, pregnancy or lactation were excluded. Clinical symptoms, serum thyroxine and TRAb, thyroid ultrasound, and orbital computed tomography formed the basis for the diagnoses. PBMCs were isolated from more than 9 ml of fresh peripheral blood by Ficoll-Paque density gradient centrifugation. Total RNA was extracted with Trizol reagent, and quality was checked on an Agilent 2100 Bioanalyzer.

These data originate in a study of T cells in Graves' hyperthyroidism and ophthalmopathy (dated by TCRdb to about 2019). Background for the entire study: Peripheral blood was sampled at the time of initial diagnosis, prior to any treatment. To identify distinguishing TCR V-J signatures, a discovery cohort of about 95 patients was used, comprising some 45 with Graves' ophthalmopathy and about 59 with stable Graves' hyperthyroidism. Prospective prediction of ophthalmopathy was tested in an independent validation cohort consisting of some 20 hyperthyroidism patients and approximately 16 patients who later progressed to ophthalmopathy. The 100 discovery patients were randomly split 7:3 into training and test sets. Thyroid tissue and blood T-cell repertoires from about six Graves' hyperthyroidism patients were also compared in the study. After sampling, hyperthyroidism patients received methimazole starting at 30 mg daily, and ophthalmopathy patients received high-dose intravenous methylprednisolone. According to the paper, TCR Vbeta CDR3 sequencing was carried out on 120 to 150 peripheral blood samples, which came from about 45 ophthalmopathy, 80 or so hyperthyroidism and approximately 17 progressor patients. What the work shows at the level of the full study, not this receptor alone: A model built on a 13 V-J signature distinguished ophthalmopathy from stable hyperthyroidism, reaching 85% to 90% sensitivity and around 81% specificity in cross-validation and 80%/75% in testing. Sample size was not statistically predetermined, and investigators were not blinded to group allocation. Most expanded thyroid clonotypes (frequency above 0.001) were also detected in blood, suggesting blood repertoires may reflect thyroid immune responses. In validation, the model predicted progression to ophthalmopathy with approximately 71% sensitivity and less than 80% specificity, a median of 6.5 months before onset.

The TCR beta CDR3 regions were amplified from RNA transcripts. A first-round RT-PCR of the TCR CDR3 used the HTBI primer set with the Qiagen OneStep RT-PCR kit. A second multiplex PCR round built the libraries, followed by size selection and purification. The libraries were sequenced on an Illumina HiSeq2000 using paired-end 100 bp reads. The published analysis was carried out like this. SOAPnuke was used to process the raw data, removing reads that contained adapters or uncalled bases, had a mean Phred below 15, or lacked an exact match to the constant primer or identifier. COPE v1.2.5 was used to merge the high-quality paired reads, and each unique nucleotide sequence was defined as a clonotype. Clonotypes were aligned to IMGT TRBV, TRBD and TRBJ reference segments using MiTCR v1.1. The analysis was restricted to V-J combinations with a frequency above 0.0001, which together covered roughly 99% of the repertoires. The TCS score was defined as F50 (clonal expansion) divided by E x V (chaos), with BLOSUM62-based TCRdist calculated between CDR3 peptides within each V-J. Welch's t-statistics and random forest reduced around 520 V-J features to roughly 13, which were used in a naive Bayes classifier (R e1071). Clones were called with MiXCR by TCRdb after fastp trimmed the public reads at Q25, and only in-frame beta chains were retained. Rows are unified per CDR3 protein, each entry keeping the most common DNA and genes. TCRdb, not the authors, supplied the V and J calls. This sample gives about 400,000 distinct CDR3 sequences in total; roughly 14% of them show up just once. The top ten constitute approximately 13% of the sample.

This TCR was sampled from a man between 18 and 35 years old with Graves' ophthalmopathy. The sequence links TRBV7-2 to TRBJ2-5, with 8 bases in between that match TRBD2. Sequencing was done on a sample of blood. Read as DNA, the sequence is TGTGCCAGCAGCTTAGCTAGCGGGGAGTACCAAGAGACCCAGTACTTC. This codes for CASSLASGEYQETQYF.